Here is one TCR beta chain with its context. This clonotype was picked up a small number of times. Its antigen is unknown. There are no base qualities to consult, and no much larger clone falls within one base. The sequencing machine was an Illumina NovaSeq 6000. Using 5'RACE with constant-segment primers, TCRalpha and TCRbeta cDNA libraries were constructed, with sample barcodes and unique molecular identifiers added in the process. Trizol reagent was used to extract RNA from every sample. The libraries were amplified in two PCR steps, and the second step added a second sample barcode and Illumina TruSeq adapters. Sequencing of libraries was performed on an Illumina NovaSeq with 2 x 150 bp paired-end reads. Concerning the study's data processing: Demultiplexing of reads and collapsing into UMI-guided consensus sequences were performed with migec v1.2.7. Using mixcr v2.1.11, UMI consensuses were aligned to TRA and TRB V and J templates and then assembled into clonotypes. Clonotypes were classified as expanded or contracted when called significant by both edgeR and NoisET, with noise models trained on biological replicates. For edgeR calls, a false discovery rate-adjusted p below 0.01 and a log2 fold-change threshold of 1 were applied. As an exploratory analysis of dynamics, max-normalized trajectories of the 1000 most abundant clonotypes were examined by PCA with hierarchical clustering. The CD4 or CD8 phenotype of responding clones was assigned using the separately sequenced CD4+ and CD8+ repertoires. In-frame beta chains were kept once TCRdb had trimmed the public reads at Q25 with fastp and called clones with MiXCR. Identical CDR3 proteins give one entry, which carries the most common genes and DNA. The V and J calls come from TCRdb's annotation, not from the publication. This sample gives over 45,000 distinct CDR3 sequences in total; about a quarter of them show up just once. The ten largest clones add up to roughly 45% of the sample.

CDR3 length: 15 amino acids, cysteine to phenylalanine. The sequence is cut down to CDR3 DNA, 45 bases in frame from base 1. The germline V gene gives CDR1 as SGHVS and CDR2 as FNYEAQ. The germline V end is reduced by 4 bases and the J end by 3 bases; junction bases left unmatched: 5. Ficoll-Paque density gradient centrifugation was the method used to isolate PBMCs. The entry originates in a study of T-cell memory formation after mild COVID-19 (dated by TCRdb to 2020 to 2022). Notes on the research overall: TCR sequence clusters from the two donors were largely donor specific. In a couple of donors, T-cell clones that expanded and contracted after mild COVID-19 were followed by sequencing TCRalpha and TCRbeta repertoires longitudinally. Two young, previously healthy adult volunteers, one female and one male, were included in the cohort. General conclusions and limits of the study: The study included only a couple of mild cases, and larger cohorts that include severe cases with pre-infection samples were judged to be necessary. The second-wave clones that peaked on day 37 were not confirmed to be SARS-CoV-2 specific. Contracting CD4+ clones turned up mainly in the CM and EM memory subsets, whereas EMRA was where CD8+ clones were enriched. Some responding clones were found in pre-infection memory, which suggests that pre-existing cross-reactive memory T cells took part in the SARS-CoV-2 response. Clones contracting from day 15 to 85 had balanced CD4/CD8 phenotypes, while a second wave expanding from day 15 to 37 was biased towards CD4+.

The chain uses TRBV7-6 and TRBJ2-1, with 8 bases in between that match TRBD1. The sequence came from a man aged 18 to 29 who had mild COVID-19 (a few samples of this study predate the infection). The sample titles of this study are shuffled in the database, so cell type and time point are left out; the donor was told from shared clones. The sample consisted of PBMCs or a T cell subset sorted from them (not recorded which). The CDR3 region has the sequence CASSSGQGNYNEQFF. The sequenced DNA: TGTGCCAGCAGCTCCGGACAGGGTAACTACAATGAGCAGTTCTTC.